The next 24 T cell receptor beta chains were all read from a single sample in a study of blood T cell repertoires in COVID-19. Assay used: immunoSEQ multiplex PCR; TCRdb lists only in-frame clones, some missing. The sample consists of approximately 270,000 clones, 70% to 85% of them appearing once. The sequencing input was peripheral blood. Receptors were obtained from a human donor with COVID-19, enrolled during active disease. The donor label of this sample is uncertain.

The chain links TRBV15 to TRBJ2-2, with TRBD1 identical over 7 bases. There are 14 residues in the CDR3. Germline assignment: CDR1 LNHNV and CDR2 YYDKDF (reference sequence). V lost 5 bases to trimming and J lost 0 bases; unmatched junction nucleotides: 0. The CDR3 DNA follows: TGTGCCACCAGCGGGACAGCGAACACCGGGGAGCTGTTTTTT. Its translation is CATSGTANTGELFF.

This clone was seen a handful of times. The chain links TRBV4-3 to TRBJ2-1; no clear D. The germline V gene has CDR1 LGHNA and CDR2 YSLEER. The CDR3 length is 15 residues. V lost 0 bases, J lost 6 bases, and 12 bases lay in between. The CDR3 nucleotides are TGCGCCAGCAGCCAAGATCGCCCCTACCCCAATGAGCAGTTCTTC. Translating it yields CASSQDRPYPNEQFF.

The V and J genes are TRBV19 and TRBJ2-6, with D possibly TRBD1 on 6 matching bases. The length of the CDR3 is 15 residues. V gave up 6 bases and J gave up 0 bases, with 9 bases separating them. Germline CDR1 LNHDA, CDR2 SQIVND (reference sequence). CDR3 in DNA: TGTGCCAGTAGGGACAGTTACTCTGGGGCCAACGTCCTGACTTTC. It yields the protein CASRDSYSGANVLTF.

This clone was counted a few times. The chain uses TRBV29-1 and TRBJ1-1; D not certain. Trimming left V 0 bases short and J 3 bases short, with 14 bases between. This CDR3 is 15 amino acids long. Germline values: CDR1 SQVTM, CDR2 ANQGSEA. This CDR3 reads CSVEDQEGGDTEAFF. The CDR3 DNA follows: TGCAGCGTTGAAGATCAAGAGGGTGGAGACACTGAAGCTTTCTTT.

The rearrangement links TRBV9 to TRBJ2-1; possible D gene TRBD1, 6 bases. The CDR3 length is 15 residues. V was clipped by 0 bases and J by 4 bases, with 11 bases between them. The V gene's germline CDR1 is SGDLS and CDR2 YYNGEE. The CDR3 protein is CASSVEGQLYNEQFF. The CDR3 DNA reads TGTGCCAGCAGCGTAGAAGGACAGCTATACAATGAGCAGTTCTTC.

The CDR3 reads CASSSGTGAGDTQYF. The CDR3 coding sequence is TGTGCCAGCAGCTCCGGGACAGGGGCGGGGGATACGCAGTATTTT. The chain combines TRBV5-4 with TRBJ2-3; 10 bases align to TRBD1. The CDR3 runs 15 residues. Germline values: CDR1 SGHNT, CDR2 YYREEE (reference sequence). The V segment lost 3 bases and the J segment 6 bases; nucleotides outside the gene matches: 7.

This chain links TRBV29-1 with TRBJ1-2, with 7 bases lining up with TRBD1. Germline V CDR1 and CDR2: SQVTM, ANQGSEA. Trimming at V came to 6 bases and at J to 6 bases, leaving 13 bases not matched to a gene. This CDR3 region has 14 residues. CDR3 in DNA: TGCAGCGTGCTGACAGGGTCCCCCTTTGATGGCTACACCTTC. Translating it yields CSVLTGSPFDGYTF. Using reference TRBV29-1 and TRBJ1-2 for the parts outside the CDR3, the full variable domain is SAVISQKPSRDICQRGTSLTIQCQVDSQVTMMFWYRQQPGQSLTLIATANQGSEATYESGFVIDKFPISRPNLTFSTLTVSNMSPEDSSIYLCSVLTGSPFDGYTFGSGTRLTVV.

The chain carries TRBV20-1 and TRBJ1-2, with no clear D. The CDR3 extends over 9 amino acids. The ends were cut back, 5 bases at V and 10 bases at J, with 8 bases in the middle. Germline loops: CDR1 DFQATT, CDR2 SNEGSKA (reference sequence). CDR3 coding DNA: TGCAGTGCTCCCCCCCTCTACACCTTC. Its protein is CSAPPLYTF.

This clone was observed once. This chain uses TRBV30 with TRBJ2-3, with D possibly being TRBD1 (6 bases). There are 14 residues in the CDR3. Trimming removed 7 bases from V and 7 bases from J, with 21 bases in between. Germline V gene lookup returns CDR1 GTSNPN and CDR2 SVGIG (reference sequence). The CDR3 DNA reads as TGTGCCTTACAGGGTGGGGTTGGGTTGAATACGCAGTATTTT. Its translation is CALQGGVGLNTQYF.

This clone showed up just a few times. The rearrangement links TRBV25-1 to TRBJ2-2; no definite D call. The CDR3 spans 15 residues. Germline V gives CDR1 MGHDK, CDR2 SYGVNS. The ends were cut back, 1 base at V and 5 bases at J, with 11 bases in the middle. The CDR3 protein is CASSELRPGTGELFF. CDR3 DNA: TGTGCCAGCAGTGAATTGCGGCCTGGAACCGGGGAGCTGTTTTTT.

This clone showed up just once. CDR3 bases: TGCGCCAGCAGCCAAGATGAGGACAGGGGTAGTTCACCCCTCCACTTT. Encoded protein: CASSQDEDRGSSPLHF. The V and J genes are TRBV4-1 and TRBJ1-6; the match to TRBD1 covers 9 bases. The trim removed 0 bases at V and 9 bases at J, leaving 6 bases unmatched. This CDR3 is 16 amino acids long. CDR1 and CDR2 from the germline V gene are MGHRA and YSYEKL.

This chain connects TRBV19 to TRBJ2-4, with TRBD1 as a possible D gene (7 bases). V was trimmed by 3 bases and J by 0 bases, leaving 24 bases between them. Germline values: CDR1 LNHDA, CDR2 SQIVND (reference sequence). The CDR3 consists of 20 residues. The CDR3 protein is CASSIPLQGTRGRAKNIQYF. The CDR3 nucleotides are TGTGCCAGTAGTATCCCTCTACAGGGGACACGGGGGCGAGCCAAAAACATTCAGTACTTC.

The chain recombines TRBV5-6 with TRBJ1-4, with a tentative D call TRBD1 (5 bases). Trimming took 4 bases from V and 3 from J, leaving 16 bases between them. CDR1 and CDR2 from the germline V gene are SGHDT and YYEEEE. The CDR3 covers 16 residues. CDR3: CASSLRRSGANEKLFF. In nucleotides, the CDR3 is TGTGCCAGCAGCCTGCGTCGATCGGGGGCTAATGAAAAACTGTTTTTT.

The rearrangement joins TRBV5-6 to TRBJ1-5; D remains unclear. The germline CDR1 and CDR2 sequences are SGHDT and YYEEEE. V lost 1 base, J lost 1 base, and 6 bases lay in between. The CDR3 covers 14 residues. CDR3 DNA: TGTGCCAGCAGCTTGCCGGGGAGCAATCAGCCCCAGCATTTT. This encodes CASSLPGSNQPQHF. Full variable domain (missing parts from reference TRBV5-6 and TRBJ1-5): DAGVTQSPTHLIKTRGQQVTLRCSPKSGHDTVSWYQQALGQGPQFIFQYYEEEERQRGNFPDRFSGHQFPNYSSELNVNALLLGDSALYLCASSLPGSNQPQHFGDGTRLSIL.

This chain uses TRBV6-5 with TRBJ1-5, with a possible D match to TRBD1 (6 bases). Germline CDR1 and CDR2: MNHEY and SVGAGI. V lost 0 bases and J 0 bases, leaving 9 bases between the germline ends. The CDR3 spans 16 residues. CDR3 sequence (DNA): TGTGCCAGCAGTTACTCGGGGGCGGGTAGCAATCAGCCCCAGCATTTT. Its translation: CASSYSGAGSNQPQHF.

This clone appeared once. The chain is built from TRBV7-9 and TRBJ1-1, with D hard to call. The V gene's germline CDR1 is SEHNR and CDR2 FQNEAQ (reference sequence). Trimming pared 0 bases from V and 4 bases from J, leaving 6 bases between. The CDR3 loop spans 13 amino acids. The CDR3 nucleotides are TGTGCCAGCAGCTTAGCGGGCCGCACTGAAGCTTTCTTT. Translating gives CASSLAGRTEAFF.

The gene calls are TRBV7-3 and TRBJ2-5; tentatively, D is TRBD2 (6 bases). CDR1 is SGHTA and CDR2 is FQGTGA in the germline V gene. This CDR3 is 15 amino acids long. The germline V and J ends were trimmed by 4 bases and 0 bases, with 12 bases remaining between them. CDR3 DNA sequence: TGTGCCAGCAGCTCCGGGGGAGGCTACCAAGAGACCCAGTACTTC. This sequence encodes CASSSGGGYQETQYF.

This chain connects TRBV9 to TRBJ1-3, with TRBD1 matching over 7 bases. The CDR3 is 17 amino acids. Germline-derived CDR1 and CDR2 are SGDLS and YYNGEE. J lost 0 bases, V lost 3 bases, and 9 bases had no gene match. The DNA for the CDR3 is TGTGCCAGCAGCGCACAACAGGGGAGTTTCTCTGGAAACACCATATATTTT. Its translation: CASSAQQGSFSGNTIYF.

The chain links TRBV9 to TRBJ2-5, with a tentative D call TRBD2 (5 bases). The germline gives CDR1 SGDLS, CDR2 YYNGEE. The CDR3 has 15 residues. Trimming took off 4 bases at V and 5 bases at J, with 18 bases between the two ends. The CDR3 loop is CASSSSPSRGETQYF. The CDR3 coding sequence is TGTGCCAGCAGCTCCAGCCCCTCCCGAGGGGAGACCCAGTACTTC.

The genes are TRBV9 and TRBJ1-1, with D maybe TRBD1 (5 bases). CDR1 and CDR2 (germline): SGDLS, YYNGEE. The CDR3 is made up of 15 amino acids. V lost 3 bases to trimming and J lost 1 base, with 13 bases between them. The CDR3: CASSGQGLGNTEAFF. The CDR3 DNA sequence: TGTGCCAGCAGCGGGCAGGGACTCGGGAACACTGAAGCTTTCTTT.

This chain links TRBV5-1 with TRBJ1-5; possible D gene TRBD1, 5 bases. CDR3 length: 15 amino acids. Germline V gene sequence: CDR1 SGHRS, CDR2 YFSETQ. Deletions cut 0 bases from V and 4 bases from J, with 11 bases between. In nucleotides, the CDR3 is TGCGCCAGCAGCTTGGGTCAGGGATTGAATCAGCCCCAGCATTTT. It translates to CASSLGQGLNQPQHF.

This clone came up a few times. The chain is built from TRBV28 and TRBJ2-5, with TRBD1 matching over 9 bases. This CDR3 spans 16 amino acids. After removal of 5 bases from V and 9 bases from J, the junction contained 16 bases not matched to a gene. In germline, CDR1 is MDHEN, CDR2 SYDVKM. The CDR3 DNA reads TGTGCCAGCAGTCCGAACCCAACAGGGGGCGGACGGTCCCAGTACTTC. Its translation: CASSPNPTGGGRSQYF.

This sequence joins TRBV7-2 and TRBJ1-5; TRBD1 matches at 7 bases. The CDR3 covers 16 residues. CDR1 is SGHTA and CDR2 is FQGNSA in the germline V gene. V gave up 0 bases and J gave up 3 bases; unmatched junction bases: 5. Written as DNA, the CDR3 is TGTGCCAGCAGCTTAGCGTCGACAGGGTACAATCAGCCCCAGCATTTT. This encodes CASSLASTGYNQPQHF.

In this sample, this clone turned up a few times. This chain joins TRBV2 and TRBJ2-7; TRBD2 aligns across 12 bases. The trim removed 5 bases at V and 1 base at J, leaving 9 bases unmatched. Looked up from germline, CDR1 is SNHLY and CDR2 is FYNNEI. CDR3 size: 17 residues. The DNA of the CDR3 is TGTGCCAGCAGTTCGAGGACTAGCGGGACCTCGTCCTACGAGCAGTACTTC. Its translation is CASSSRTSGTSSYEQYF.